These T cell receptor beta chains were read from a single sample in a study of blood T cell repertoires in COVID-19. Generated by immunoSEQ multiplex PCR, the TCRdb table keeps only in-frame clones and is missing some. This sample has 150,000 to 200,000 clones, with under 80% found just once. What was sequenced was peripheral blood. The receptors here all came from a man aged 50-59 years who had recovered from COVID-19. Both conserved end residues are part of each CDR3. D genes are given only for firm matches. Size values are once, few and many counts, or a class for expanded clones, and some rows have none.

TRBD1 | TRBJ2-2 | NA | TRBV12-5 | TGTGCTAGTCTCAAGGGGGGACAGGTAACCCACCCCAAACTGACCGGGGAGCTGTTTTTT | CASLKGGQVTHPKLTGELFF
NA | TRBJ1-5 | NA | TRBV30 | TGTGCCTGGAGTCGTAACCGGGGATATGGCAATCAGCCCCAGCATTTT | CAWSRNRGYGNQPQHF
NA | TRBJ1-5 | NA | TRBV2 | TGTGCCAGTAATCAAGGCGGGGAACAGCCCCAGCATTTT | CASNQGGEQPQHF
NA | TRBJ2-7 | NA | TRBV6-5 | TGTGCCAGTCAGCGGGACAGGCCCTACGAGCAGTACTTC | CASQRDRPYEQYF
TRBD1 | TRBJ2-7 | NA | TRBV5-1 | TGCGCCAGCAGCTTGGCGATACAGGGGGGCGAGCAGTACTTC | CASSLAIQGGEQYF
NA | TRBJ1-4 | NA | TRBV6-4 | TGTGCCAGCAGTGAAAGTGGAGTGGGGCTAGCTAATGAAAAACTGTTTTTT | CASSESGVGLANEKLFF
TRBD1 | TRBJ2-1 | few | TRBV30 | TGTGCCTTGCTCCGACAGGGCTACAATGAGCAGTTCTTC | CALLRQGYNEQFF
TRBD2 | TRBJ2-2 | NA | TRBV7-6 | TGTGCCAGCAGCGAGACTAGCGCCAACACCGGGGAGCTGTTTTTT | CASSETSANTGELFF
TRBD2 | TRBJ2-7 | NA | TRBV5-1 | TGCGCCAGCAGCTTCATAAGACTAGCGGCCACACCAGCCTACGAGCAGTACTTC | CASSFIRLAATPAYEQYF
NA | TRBJ1-1 | NA | TRBV5-1 | TGCGCCAGCAGCTTGAGCGGCAGGGGGAACACTGAAGCTTTCTTT | CASSLSGRGNTEAFF
NA | TRBJ2-3 | NA | TRBV19 | TGTGCCAGTAGTATTGAGGACAGATACACAGATACGCAGTATTTT | CASSIEDRYTDTQYF
NA | TRBJ2-7 | NA | TRBV18 | TGTGCCAGCTCACCAACTGGTACGACCTACGAGCAGTACTTC | CASSPTGTTYEQYF
TRBD1 | TRBJ2-4 | once | TRBV7-2 | TGTGCCAGCAGCTTAGGTCCGGACAGGGGTGCCAAAAACATTCAGTACTTC | CASSLGPDRGAKNIQYF
NA | TRBJ2-7 | few | TRBV7-9 | TGTGCCAGCAGCCAACCGGGACTGGGTCACGAGCAGTACTTC | CASSQPGLGHEQYF
NA | TRBJ2-5 | NA | TRBV2 | TGTGCCAGCACCAAAGCCGGGGACGGGGGTTACCAAGAGACCCAGTACTTC | CASTKAGDGGYQETQYF
TRBD1 | TRBJ2-2 | NA | TRBV29-1 | TGCAGCGTTGAAGGTCGCACAGGGGACGGCACCGGGGAGCTGTTTTTT | CSVEGRTGDGTGELFF
NA | TRBJ2-1 | NA | TRBV14 | TGTGCCAGCAGCCTAAACAATGAGCAGTTCTTC | CASSLNNEQFF
TRBD2 | TRBJ2-7 | NA | TRBV7-9 | TGTGCCAGCAGCCCACGGACTAGCGGGGGTGGCTACGAGCAGTACTTC | CASSPRTSGGGYEQYF
TRBD1 | TRBJ2-7 | NA | TRBV25-1 | TGTGCCAGCAGCCCCTTAGGGTGGGACAGGGCAAGCGAGCAGTACTTC | CASSPLGWDRASEQYF
TRBD1 | TRBJ2-6 | NA | TRBV9 | TGTGCCAGCAGCCCAGGGACAGGTCCATTATCTGGGGCCAACGTCCTGACTTTC | CASSPGTGPLSGANVLTF
NA | TRBJ1-4 | NA | TRBV2 | TGTGCCAGCAGTGTTGCAGGGAGGGAAAAACTGTTTTTT | CASSVAGREKLFF
TRBD2 | TRBJ2-4 | NA | TRBV19 | TGTGCCAGTAGTATAGGACTAGCGGGAGCCAAAAACATTCAGTACTTC | CASSIGLAGAKNIQYF
NA | TRBJ1-3 | NA | TRBV18 | TGTGCCAGCTCACCGGGCGCAGGCTCTGGAAACACCATATATTTT | CASSPGAGSGNTIYF
TRBD1 | TRBJ2-7 | NA | TRBV29-1 | TGCAGCGCAAGGACAGGGGGACCCTACGAGCAGTACTTC | CSARTGGPYEQYF
NA | TRBJ2-7 | few | TRBV5-1 | TGCGCCAGCACCCTCTCGCAGGGAAGCGAGCAGTACTTC | CASTLSQGSEQYF
NA | TRBJ2-5 | NA | TRBV5-1 | TGCGCCAGCAACACGGACTTGAAAGAGACCCAGTACTTC | CASNTDLKETQYF
NA | TRBJ2-7 | NA | TRBV6-2/TRBV6-3 | TGTGCCAGCAGTTACCTCACGGGGTCCTACGAGCAGTACTTC | CASSYLTGSYEQYF
NA | TRBJ1-3 | NA | TRBV5-1 | TGCGCCAGCAGCTTGACAGACAGGGGAAACACCATATATTTT | CASSLTDRGNTIYF
NA | TRBJ2-1 | few | TRBV24-1 | TGTGCCACCAGTGATTTTGGGGCCTCTCTTGAGCAGTTCTTC | CATSDFGASLEQFF
TRBD2 | TRBJ2-1 | NA | TRBV11-2 | TGTGCCAGCAGTCGAGCGGGAGGTTACAATGAGCAGTTCTTC | CASSRAGGYNEQFF
TRBD1 | TRBJ1-1 | few | TRBV6-5 | TGTGCCATCTCCGGGACAGGGGACACTGAAGCTTTCTTT | CAISGTGDTEAFF
TRBD1 | TRBJ1-2 | NA | TRBV30 | TGTGCCTGGAGTACAGGGGTGCGCGGCTACACCTTC | CAWSTGVRGYTF
TRBD1 | TRBJ1-1 | NA | TRBV19 | TGTGCCAGTAGTGCCCGGGACAGGGTGAACACTGAAGCTTTCTTT | CASSARDRVNTEAFF
NA | TRBJ2-7 | few | TRBV13 | TGTGCCAGCAGCCTCGGGGGGCCGAGAAACCAGCAGTACTTC | CASSLGGPRNQQYF
TRBD2 | TRBJ2-3 | many | TRBV7-3 | TGTGCCAGCAGTTTACTAGCGGGAGCTGGTACGCAGTATTTT | CASSLLAGAGTQYF
TRBD2 | TRBJ2-3 | NA | TRBV5-4 | TGTGCCAGCACCGAAAGCGGGAGGGGCCGCACAGATACGCAGTATTTT | CASTESGRGRTDTQYF
TRBD1 | TRBJ2-3 | NA | TRBV4-3 | TGCGCCAGCAGCCCGGGACAGGGGCTCACAGATACGCAGTATTTT | CASSPGQGLTDTQYF
NA | TRBJ2-3 | NA | TRBV5-1 | TGCGCCAGCAGCTCCACTAGTATTGGGACAGATACGCAGTATTTT | CASSSTSIGTDTQYF
NA | TRBJ1-4 | NA | TRBV20-1 | TGCAGTGCTAGTTTGGTCAGGGGTAGCGAAAAACTGTTTTTT | CSASLVRGSEKLFF
TRBD1 | TRBJ2-1 | NA | TRBV27 | TGTGCCAGCAGTCCCGAACCGGGACAGGGCAATGAGCAGTTCTTC | CASSPEPGQGNEQFF
TRBD2 | TRBJ2-5 | NA | TRBV29-1 | TGCAGCGCACAAGGGGTAGCGGGGGGTTCCCAAGAGACCCAGTACTTC | CSAQGVAGGSQETQYF
NA | TRBJ1-4 | NA | TRBV19 | TGTGCCACCAGACGGGGGGGGTCCCAAGCAACTAATGAAAAACTGTTTTTT | CATRRGGSQATNEKLFF
NA | TRBJ1-1 | NA | TRBV5-1 | TGCGCCAGCAGAGACTCAACAGGGATTGACACTGAAGCTTTCTTT | CASRDSTGIDTEAFF